These T cell receptor beta chains were read from a single sample in a study of cytomegalovirus exposure and HLA in healthy donors. Only in-frame clones appear in the TCRdb table, and some are missing; sequencing was by immunoSEQ multiplex PCR. The sample contains around 200,000 clones, less than 90% of which appear only once. The material sequenced was PBMCs. All receptors derive from a woman younger than 45 in good health and CMV-seronegative. CDR3s include the opening cysteine and the closing phenylalanine or tryptophan. The D gene is left open where the match is weak. Size is omitted from some rows. Given values are once, few, many or a class for expanded clones.

J gene | V gene | clone size | D gene | CDR3 DNA | CDR3 protein
TRBJ1-1 | TRBV2 | NA | NA | TGTGCCAGCAGGCGACAGGTGAACACTGAAGCTTTCTTT | CASRRQVNTEAFF
TRBJ2-6 | TRBV11-2 | NA | TRBD1 | TGTGCCAGCAGCTCAATAAGGACAGGGGTAGCTGGGGCCAACGTCCTGACTTTC | CASSSIRTGVAGANVLTF
TRBJ1-1 | TRBV5-1 | NA | TRBD1 | TGCGCCAGCAGCCTAGACAGGGTGTTTGGCACTGAAGCTTTCTTT | CASSLDRVFGTEAFF
TRBJ1-2 | TRBV5-4 | NA | TRBD1 | TGTGCCAGCAGCGCGACAGGGGCCTATGGCTACACCTTC | CASSATGAYGYTF
TRBJ2-2 | TRBV2 | NA | NA | TGTGCCAGCAGTGTTGGAGTAACGGACACCGGGGAGCTGTTTTTT | CASSVGVTDTGELFF
TRBJ1-2 | TRBV29-1 | NA | NA | TGCAGCGTCCGATTACAGTCGTATCTCGGCTCGGGCTACACCTTC | CSVRLQSYLGSGYTF
TRBJ2-1 | TRBV7-9 | NA | TRBD2 | TGTGCCAGCAGCCCCCCGACTAGCGGGAATGAGCAGTTCTTC | CASSPPTSGNEQFF
TRBJ2-4 | TRBV6-1 | NA | NA | TGTGCCAGCAGTGAAACCAGGGGAAACATTCAGTACTTC | CASSETRGNIQYF
TRBJ2-1 | TRBV7-6 | NA | NA | TGTGCCAGCAGCTTCGCAGGACAGTACAATGAGCAGTTCTTC | CASSFAGQYNEQFF
TRBJ2-7 | TRBV2 | once | NA | TGTGCCAGCAGAGATACAGGGATCTCCTACGAGCAGTACTTC | CASRDTGISYEQYF
TRBJ1-3 | TRBV6-1 | NA | TRBD1 | TGTGCCAGCAGCATGCAGGGGGTTCGGAACACCATATATTTT | CASSMQGVRNTIYF
TRBJ1-6 | TRBV28 | NA | TRBD1 | TGTGCCAGCAGTTGGGGGACAGACTCCTATAATTCACCCCTCCACTTT | CASSWGTDSYNSPLHF
TRBJ2-7 | TRBV5-1 | NA | NA | TGCGCCAGCAGCTTGGATGACATATCCTACGAGCAGTACTTC | CASSLDDISYEQYF
TRBJ1-1 | TRBV5-1 | NA | NA | TGCGCCAGCAGTCCCTCTCGGACCGGGACACCGTTGGGTGCTTTCTTT | CASSPSRTGTPLGAFF
TRBJ2-5 | TRBV13 | NA | NA | TGTGCCAGCAGCCTAGGGGGGGGGCTGGCTGAGACCCAGTACTTC | CASSLGGGLAETQYF
TRBJ2-7 | TRBV27 | NA | TRBD2 | TGTGCCAGCAGTCCCCTCAGGAGCGGGAGCCACGAGCAGTACTTC | CASSPLRSGSHEQYF
TRBJ1-1 | TRBV7-9 | NA | NA | TGTGCCAGCAGCCCAAGGACAGCCTTTGAAGCTTTCTTT | CASSPRTAFEAFF
TRBJ2-1 | TRBV11-2 | NA | NA | TGTGCCAGCAGCTTATTCGGGGGGACAAATGAGCAGTTCTTC | CASSLFGGTNEQFF
TRBJ1-2 | TRBV7-9 | once | TRBD1 | TGTGCCAGCAGCTCGGGACAGGGTAACTATGGCTACACCTTC | CASSSGQGNYGYTF
TRBJ2-3 | TRBV5-4 | NA | TRBD2 | TGTGCCAGCACCATAGCGGGCTACACAGATACGCAGTATTTT | CASTIAGYTDTQYF
TRBJ1-1 | TRBV30 | once | NA | TGTGCCTGGAGTGCGGGTTTTCGAACTGAAGCTTTCTTT | CAWSAGFRTEAFF